Following are 30 T cell receptor beta chains from one sample sequenced in a study of cytomegalovirus exposure and HLA in healthy donors. The PCR used 60 Vbeta and 13 Jbeta primers. Method: immunoSEQ multiplex PCR; TCRdb's copy keeps in-frame clones and lacks some. The table lists some 150,000 clones, 70% to 80% of them singletons, with over 6% in the top ten. Sequenced material: PBMCs. The receptors stem from a man in his thirties or forties in good health and CMV-seropositive.

As concerns this clone: Compared with germline, one end of the junction differs, possibly owing to a read error. The J gene is TRBJ2-5, the V gene TRBV7-9; D call uncertain. The CDR3 length is 11 residues. Germline loops: CDR1 SEHNR, CDR2 FQNEAQ (reference sequence). CDR3 residues: CASRFAETQYF. CDR3 nucleotides: TGTGCCAGCCGCTTCGCGGAGACCCAGTACTTC.

The rearrangement joins TRBV11-3 to TRBJ2-7; 10 bases line up with TRBD1. CDR1 and CDR2 from the germline V gene are SGHNT and YENEEA. The junction had 3 bases not matched to a gene; V was cut back by 5 bases and J by 2 bases. The CDR3 runs to 14 residues. The CDR3 region has the DNA TGTGCCAGCAGCGCCGGGACAGGGGCCTACGAGCAGTACTTC. It yields the protein CASSAGTGAYEQYF.

The chain recombines TRBV5-1 with TRBJ2-5; D gene ambiguous. Between the trimmed V and J ends, which lost 1 base and 1 base, there was a span of 8 bases. The CDR3 has 14 residues. Germline-derived CDR1 and CDR2 are SGHRS and YFSETQ. CDR3 DNA: TGCGCCAGCAGCTTGAACTTTGCCCAAGAGACCCAGTACTTC. As protein: CASSLNFAQETQYF. The full variable domain, its missing parts supplied by reference TRBV5-1 and TRBJ2-5, is KAGVTQTPRYLIKTRGQQVTLSCSPISGHRSVSWYQQTPGQGLQFLFEYFSETQRNKGNFPGRFSGRQFSNSRSEMNVSTLELGDSALYLCASSLNFAQETQYFGPGTRLLVL.

The chain recombines TRBV7-6 with TRBJ2-6; 9 nucleotides match TRBD1. Per germline, CDR1 SGHVS and CDR2 FNYEAQ. The CDR3 loop spans 17 amino acids. V shed 5 bases, J shed 4 bases, and the junction held 9 bases outside the gene matches. The DNA of the CDR3 is TGTGCCAGCAGCCCGCCACAGGGGGCTTCGGGGGCCAACGTCCTGACTTTC. It specifies CASSPPQGASGANVLTF.

The CDR3 sequence is CAWSWGETYNSPLHF. CDR3 sequence (DNA): TGTGCCTGGAGTTGGGGGGAGACGTATAATTCACCCCTCCACTTT. This rearrangement joins TRBV30 to TRBJ1-6; tentatively, D is TRBD1 (5 bases). This CDR3 region has 15 residues. Trimming left V 2 bases short and J 4 bases short, with 12 bases between. Germline loops: CDR1 GTSNPN, CDR2 SVGIG (reference sequence).

V usage is TRBV5-6 and J usage is TRBJ2-7; possible D gene TRBD1, 6 bases. The V gene lost 0 bases and the J gene lost 0 bases, with 16 bases spanning the gap. The CDR3 has 17 residues. The V gene's germline CDR1 is SGHDT and CDR2 YYEEEE. As DNA, the CDR3 is TGTGCCAGCAGCTTGGCCTATACAGGGCCGGACTCCTACGAGCAGTACTTC. Residues: CASSLAYTGPDSYEQYF.

This rearrangement joins TRBV27 to TRBJ2-1, with D tentatively TRBD2 (5 bases). Germline V lookup: CDR1 MNHEY, CDR2 SMNVEV (reference sequence). The V end was cut by 6 bases, the J end by 2 bases, with 8 bases between. The CDR3 runs to 13 residues. The CDR3, as DNA: TGTGCCAGCAGGAGGGCCCCCTACAATGAGCAGTTCTTC. It yields the protein CASRRAPYNEQFF.

This clone was observed a few times. This chain uses TRBV4-1 with TRBJ1-4, with 8 bases fitting TRBD1. Trimming removed 0 bases from V and 6 bases from J; junction bases left unmatched: 3. Per germline, CDR1 MGHRA and CDR2 YSYEKL. The CDR3 sequence is 15 residues long. CDR3 sequence (DNA): TGCGCCAGCAGCCAAGATGGGACAGGAGATGAAAAACTGTTTTTT. Translation gives CASSQDGTGDEKLFF.

The chain combines TRBV27 with TRBJ2-1; TRBD2 aligns across 7 bases. Looked up from germline, CDR1 is MNHEY and CDR2 is SMNVEV (reference sequence). The CDR3 sequence is 12 residues long. With V trimmed by 5 bases and J by 6 bases, 1 base remained unmatched. This CDR3 is CASSGGGNEQFF. CDR3 sequence (DNA): TGTGCCAGCAGTGGGGGGGGCAATGAGCAGTTCTTC.

CDR3 sequence: CASSRRDSPYEQYF. The CDR3 coding sequence is TGTGCCAGCAGCCGACGGGACAGTCCCTACGAGCAGTACTTC. The chain uses TRBV9 and TRBJ2-5; 7 positions agree with TRBD1. The end of the DNA fits TRBJ2-7 better, so the J call may be wrong. Germline V CDR1 and CDR2: SGDLS, YYNGEE. The CDR3 has 14 amino acids.

V is TRBV27 and J is TRBJ2-1; D unclear. Trimming shortened V by 5 bases and J by 9 bases, and 14 bases separated the two germline ends. Germline values: CDR1 MNHEY, CDR2 SMNVEV (reference sequence). This CDR3 is 13 amino acids long. This CDR3 is CASSRQERLEQFF. The DNA of the CDR3 is TGTGCCAGCAGTCGGCAAGAGCGACTTGAGCAGTTCTTC.

This clone was recorded a few times. The rearrangement joins TRBV30 to TRBJ2-4; 9 nucleotides line up with TRBD1. Germline CDR1 and CDR2: GTSNPN and SVGIG (reference sequence). Germline trimming cut 2 bases from V and 6 bases from J; bases unmatched to any gene: 11. The length of the CDR3 is 16 residues. CDR3 residues: CAWSPHAGQGPNIQYF. The CDR3 DNA reads TGTGCCTGGAGTCCTCACGCGGGACAGGGACCAAACATTCAGTACTTC.

This chain connects TRBV6-5 to TRBJ2-5, with 9 bases fitting TRBD2. The J call may not be correct, given that the DNA end is closer to TRBJ2-7. CDR1 and CDR2 from the germline V gene are MNHEY and SVGAGI. This CDR3 has 15 residues. The chain's CDR3 is CASSYGGRAGHEQYF. The CDR3 DNA sequence: TGTGCCAGCAGTTACGGCGGGAGGGCCGGCCACGAGCAGTACTTC.

CDR3 sequence reads: CASSSGLAPYEQYF. CDR3 nucleotides: TGTGCCAGCAGCTCGGGACTAGCTCCCTACGAGCAGTACTTC. V gene TRBV5-5 combines with J gene TRBJ2-7; TRBD2 matches 9 bases. This CDR3 comprises 14 residues. J was trimmed by 2 bases and V by 3 bases; bases with no gene match: 3. CDR1 is SGHKS and CDR2 is YYEKEE in the germline V gene (reference sequence).

The genes are TRBV29-1 and TRBJ2-1, with 8 bases identical to TRBD2. Looked up from germline, CDR1 is SQVTM and CDR2 is ANQGSEA. Losses at the gene ends were 4 bases for V and 7 bases for J; bases not matched to a gene: 9. The CDR3 is 14 residues long. CDR3 sequence (DNA): TGCAGCGTTGGGGTTGCGGGGGGCAGGAATGAGCAGTTCTTC. The encoded protein is CSVGVAGGRNEQFF.

The chain carries TRBV2 and TRBJ1-2, with TRBD1 matching over 8 bases. Germline CDR1 and CDR2: SNHLY and FYNNEI. Trimming took 11 bases from V and 2 from J; bases not matched to a gene: 10. This CDR3 region has 14 residues. The CDR3 loop reads CASSSGQGNYGYTF. CDR3 nucleotides: TGTGCCTCTTCGTCTGGACAGGGAAACTATGGCTACACCTTC.

The chain couples TRBV2 to TRBJ2-7, with D possibly matching TRBD2 (5 bases). CDR1 is SNHLY and CDR2 is FYNNEI in the germline V gene. Trimming took 7 bases from V and 5 from J, leaving 15 bases between them. The CDR3 covers 13 residues. The CDR3: CASNRVERNEQYF. The CDR3 DNA is TGTGCCAGCAATAGGGTCGAGCGGAACGAGCAGTACTTC.

This chain links TRBV11-3 with TRBJ2-1, with TRBD2 matching 11 bases. Germline CDR1 reads SGHNT; CDR2 reads YENEEA. The CDR3 sequence is 16 residues long. Losses at the gene ends were 2 bases for V and 5 bases for J; bases not matched to a gene: 5. The DNA for the CDR3 is TGTGCCAGCAGCTTACTAGCGGGGGGCCTAAACAATGAGCAGTTCTTC. This encodes CASSLLAGGLNNEQFF.

The chain joins TRBV2 to TRBJ1-5, with D unclear. This CDR3 contains 13 residues. The V and J ends lost 4 bases and 9 bases respectively, with 13 bases between them. Germline CDR1 is SNHLY and CDR2 is FYNNEI. In DNA, the CDR3 is TGTGCCAGCAGTGGGACTCCGAAGGGGCCCCAGCATTTT. Translating it yields CASSGTPKGPQHF.

The chain employs TRBV30 and TRBJ2-1; D is uncertain. Trimming stripped 4 bases from V and 6 bases from J, with 13 bases between. CDR1 is GTSNPN, CDR2 SVGIG, per germline (reference sequence). CDR3 length: 13 amino acids. In nucleotides, the CDR3 is TGTGCCTGGACCTTAGCCCGTGCCAATGAGCAGTTCTTC. As protein: CAWTLARANEQFF.

This clone came up once. The rearrangement links TRBV7-2 to TRBJ2-3; TRBD1 matches at 9 bases. CDR3 size: 16 residues. Germline lookup yields CDR1 SGHTA and CDR2 FQGNSA. With 1 base clipped from V and 4 bases from J, the junction kept 6 bases outside the gene matches. CDR3 coding DNA: TGTGCCAGCAGCTTAGGGGGGACAGGGAAGGCAGATACGCAGTATTTT. Its protein product is CASSLGGTGKADTQYF.

The chain recombines TRBV25-1 with TRBJ1-1; D ambiguous. The CDR3 is 15 amino acids. Germline CDR1 is MGHDK and CDR2 is SYGVNS. Trimming cost V 8 bases and J 0 bases, with 16 bases left between them. The CDR3 DNA sequence: TGTGCCAGCCAGAGGGTGGGAGTAATGAACACTGAAGCTTTCTTT. This encodes CASQRVGVMNTEAFF.

The rearrangement uses TRBV5-4 and TRBJ1-2, with TRBD1 matching over 10 bases. V shed 4 bases and J 6 bases; nucleotides not matched to a gene: 9. The CDR3 consists of 15 residues. Germline CDR1 and CDR2: SGHNT and YYREEE (reference sequence). This CDR3 reads CASSPSGQGDHGYTF. The CDR3 nucleotides read TGTGCCAGCAGCCCGTCCGGACAGGGGGACCATGGCTACACCTTC.

The chain has TRBV6-6 and TRBJ1-1; D remains unclear. From germline, CDR1 is MNHNY and CDR2 SVGAGI (reference sequence). CDR3 length: 12 residues. V was shortened by 6 bases and J by 7 bases, with 12 bases between the two germline ends. The CDR3 sequence is CASRGGAGEAFF. Written as DNA, the CDR3 is TGTGCCAGCAGGGGCGGCGCGGGTGAAGCTTTCTTT.

The rearrangement links TRBV28 to TRBJ2-2; perhaps TRBD2 as D (5 bases). CDR1 MDHEN and CDR2 SYDVKM come from the germline V gene. With 6 bases removed from V and 4 bases from J, the gap between germline ends came to 15 bases. This CDR3 is built from 15 residues. The CDR3: CASSPLGVGTGELFF. The CDR3 bases are TGTGCCAGCAGCCCCCTCGGGGTTGGCACCGGGGAGCTGTTTTTT.

The rearrangement uses TRBV6-1 and TRBJ2-4, with a weak D call TRBD1 (5 bases). Germline CDR1 MNHNS, CDR2 SASEGT. This CDR3 has 15 amino acids. Trimming took 4 bases from V and 2 from J, leaving 12 bases between them. CDR3 residues: CASSATTVPKNIQYF. The DNA for the CDR3 is TGTGCCAGCAGTGCTACGACAGTCCCCAAAAACATTCAGTACTTC.

The chain has TRBV7-9 and TRBJ1-1; 7 positions agree with TRBD1. Germline V gene lookup returns CDR1 SEHNR and CDR2 FQNEAQ (reference sequence). V shed 5 bases, J shed 1 base, and the junction held 4 bases outside the gene matches. CDR3 length equals 14 residues. The CDR3 DNA sequence: TGTGCCAGCAGCGGACAGGTCCAGAACACTGAAGCTTTCTTT. This sequence encodes CASSGQVQNTEAFF.

The chain uses TRBV5-1 and TRBJ2-5; TRBD2 matches 11 bases. The tail of the sequence fits TRBJ2-7 better, so the J call may be wrong. CDR1 is SGHRS, CDR2 YFSETQ, per germline. This CDR3 is 17 amino acids long. DNA of the CDR3: TGCGCCAGCAGCTTGGACTCTCCGGGACTAGCGGACTACGAGCAGTACTTC. This encodes CASSLDSPGLADYEQYF.

V and J are TRBV5-4 and TRBJ1-2; TRBD1 aligns across 9 bases. The ends lost 3 bases at V and 4 bases at J; junction bases unmatched: 10. There are 16 residues in the CDR3. From germline, CDR1 is SGHNT and CDR2 YYREEE (reference sequence). Here the CDR3 reads CASSSGTGPNIYGYTF. CDR3 bases: TGTGCCAGCAGCTCCGGGACAGGGCCCAATATCTATGGCTACACCTTC.

This sequence joins TRBV4-3 and TRBJ2-1; 12 nucleotides align to TRBD2. The CDR3 totals 18 residues. Germline CDR1 and CDR2: LGHNA and YSLEER. The ends lost 1 base at V and 3 bases at J; junction bases unmatched: 7. The CDR3 DNA reads TGCGCCAGCAGCCAAGGTCTAGCGGGGGGGCCGGGCTACAATGAGCAGTTCTTC. It specifies CASSQGLAGGPGYNEQFF.